Sequencing of this T cell receptor beta chain was carried out in a study of CD8 T cells in Susac syndrome. TCR beta sequencing covered blood CD8+ and CD4+ T cells. Negative isolation was used for CD8+ and CD4+ T cells, and FACS enrichment was applied to TEMRA cells. With random hexamers, about 0.45 to 1 ug RNA was reverse transcribed. TCR beta CDR3 was amplified by immunoSEQ multiplex PCR. This amplification extended across 54 Vbeta and 13 Jbeta segments. TCRdb itself ran the immunoSEQ multiplex PCR reads through MiXCR, one entry per CDR3 protein. The table records around 120,000 distinct CDR3 sequences, 93% of them present only once. The sequence was obtained from a human donor with multiple sclerosis. The specimen was CD4+ T cells from PBMCs.

The chain's CDR3 is CASSISGTTLYTQYF. CDR3 coding DNA: TGTGCCAGCAGTATCTCCGGGACAACTTTATATACGCAGTATTTT. The V call is TRBV6-2 or TRBV6-3, the J call TRBJ2-3; tentative D call: TRBD1 (6 bases). This CDR3 contains 15 residues. V was pared by 5 bases and J by 7 bases, with 19 bases between. CDR1 and CDR2 (germline): MNHEY, SVGEGT.